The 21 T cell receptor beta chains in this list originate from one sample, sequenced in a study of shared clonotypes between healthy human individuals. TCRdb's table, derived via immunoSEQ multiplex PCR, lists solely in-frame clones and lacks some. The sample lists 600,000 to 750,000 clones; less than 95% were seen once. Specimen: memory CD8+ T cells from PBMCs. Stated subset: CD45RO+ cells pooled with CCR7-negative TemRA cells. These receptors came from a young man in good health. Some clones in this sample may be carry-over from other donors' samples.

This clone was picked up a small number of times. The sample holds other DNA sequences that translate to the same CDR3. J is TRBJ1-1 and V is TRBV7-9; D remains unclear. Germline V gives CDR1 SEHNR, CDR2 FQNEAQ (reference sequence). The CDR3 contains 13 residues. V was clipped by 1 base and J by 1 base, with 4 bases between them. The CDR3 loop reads CASSLGQNTEAFF. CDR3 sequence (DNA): TGTGCCAGCAGCTTAGGGCAGAACACTGAAGCTTTCTTT.

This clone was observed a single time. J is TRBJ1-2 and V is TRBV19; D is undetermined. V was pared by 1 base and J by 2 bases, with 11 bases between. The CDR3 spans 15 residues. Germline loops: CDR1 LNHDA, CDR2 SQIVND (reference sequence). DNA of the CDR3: TGTGCCAGTAGTATAGCACCAGGTCCCAACTATGGCTACACCTTC. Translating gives CASSIAPGPNYGYTF.

Here the CDR3 reads CASSDRTGYYEQYF. The CDR3 region has the DNA TGTGCCAGCAGTGACAGGACAGGGTACTACGAGCAGTACTTC. The V and J genes are TRBV2 and TRBJ2-7; 8 bases align to TRBD1. This CDR3 comprises 14 residues. Per the germline V gene, CDR1 is SNHLY and CDR2 is FYNNEI. The trim removed 3 bases at V and 3 bases at J, leaving 4 bases unmatched. Full variable domain (remainder filled in from reference TRBV2 and TRBJ2-7): EPEVTQTPSHQVTQMGQEVILRCVPISNHLYFYWYRQILGQKVEFLVSFYNNEISEKSEIFDDQFSVERPDGSNFTLKIRSTKLEDSAMYFCASSDRTGYYEQYFGPGTRLTVT.

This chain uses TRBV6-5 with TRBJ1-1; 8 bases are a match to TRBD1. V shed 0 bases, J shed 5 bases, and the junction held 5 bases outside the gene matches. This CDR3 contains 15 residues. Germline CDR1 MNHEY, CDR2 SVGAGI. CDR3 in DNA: TGTGCCAGCAGTTACTCCCGGACAGGGAAGACTGAAGCTTTCTTT. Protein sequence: CASSYSRTGKTEAFF.

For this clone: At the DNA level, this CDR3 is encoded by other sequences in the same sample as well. The CDR3 here is CASSYRVGYEQYF. In DNA form, the CDR3 reads TGTGCCAGCAGTTACAGGGTCGGGTACGAGCAGTACTTC. The chain employs TRBV6-5 and TRBJ2-7; D remains ambiguous. Trimming removed 2 bases from V and 4 bases from J, with 9 bases in between. The CDR3 loop spans 13 amino acids. Germline-derived CDR1 and CDR2 are MNHEY and SVGAGI.

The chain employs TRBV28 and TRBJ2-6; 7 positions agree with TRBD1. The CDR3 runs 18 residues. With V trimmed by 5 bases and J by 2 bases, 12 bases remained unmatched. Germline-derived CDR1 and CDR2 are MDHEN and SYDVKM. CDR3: CASSPYPRQGTGANVLTF. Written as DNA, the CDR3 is TGTGCCAGCAGTCCTTACCCCAGACAGGGCACTGGGGCCAACGTCCTGACTTTC.

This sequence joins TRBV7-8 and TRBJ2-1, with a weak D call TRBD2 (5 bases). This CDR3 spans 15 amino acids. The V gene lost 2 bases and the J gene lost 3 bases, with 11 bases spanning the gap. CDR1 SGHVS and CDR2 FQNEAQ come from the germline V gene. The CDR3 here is CASSLLVGLYNEQFF. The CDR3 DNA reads TGTGCCAGCAGCTTACTGGTCGGACTCTACAATGAGCAGTTCTTC.

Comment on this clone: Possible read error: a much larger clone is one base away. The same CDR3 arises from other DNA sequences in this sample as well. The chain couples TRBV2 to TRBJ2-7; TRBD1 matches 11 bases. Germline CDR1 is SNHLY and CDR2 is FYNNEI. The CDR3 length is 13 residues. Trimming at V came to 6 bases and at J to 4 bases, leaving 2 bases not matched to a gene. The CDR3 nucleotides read TGTGCCAGCAGCTGGGACAGGGGGTACGAGCAGTACTTC. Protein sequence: CASSWDRGYEQYF.

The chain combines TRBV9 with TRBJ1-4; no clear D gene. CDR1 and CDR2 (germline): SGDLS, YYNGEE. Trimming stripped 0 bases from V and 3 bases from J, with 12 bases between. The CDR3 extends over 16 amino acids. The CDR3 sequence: CASSVGAAGANEKLFF. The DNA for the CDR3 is TGTGCCAGCAGCGTAGGAGCGGCAGGAGCTAATGAAAAACTGTTTTTT.

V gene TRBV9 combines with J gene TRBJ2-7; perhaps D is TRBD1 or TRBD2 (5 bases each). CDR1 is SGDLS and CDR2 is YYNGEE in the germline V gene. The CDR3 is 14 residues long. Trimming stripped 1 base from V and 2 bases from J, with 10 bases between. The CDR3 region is CASSVTGGAYEQYF. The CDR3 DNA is TGTGCCAGCAGCGTAACTGGGGGAGCCTACGAGCAGTACTTC.

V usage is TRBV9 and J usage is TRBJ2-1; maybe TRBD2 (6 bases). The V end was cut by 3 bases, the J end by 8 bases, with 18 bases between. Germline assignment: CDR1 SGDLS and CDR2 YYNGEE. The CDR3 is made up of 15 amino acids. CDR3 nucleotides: TGTGCCAGCAGCGGAACAAACGGACTAAATCATGAGCAGTTCTTC. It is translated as CASSGTNGLNHEQFF.

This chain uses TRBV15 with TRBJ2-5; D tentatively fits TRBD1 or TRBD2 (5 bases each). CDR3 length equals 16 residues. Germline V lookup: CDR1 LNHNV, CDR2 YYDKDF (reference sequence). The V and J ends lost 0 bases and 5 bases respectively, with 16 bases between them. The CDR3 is CATSRERDAYGETQYF. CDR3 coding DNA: TGTGCCACCAGCAGAGAAAGGGACGCGTACGGGGAGACCCAGTACTTC.

CDR3 DNA: TGTGCCAGCAGCAAAGAGTTCGGGGCGCCGGGGGTCACAGATACGCAGTATTTT. Its translation is CASSKEFGAPGVTDTQYF. The chain couples TRBV5-5 to TRBJ2-3; D may be TRBD2 (6 bases). Germline values: CDR1 SGHKS, CDR2 YYEKEE (reference sequence). The ends were cut back, 4 bases at V and 2 bases at J, with 23 bases in the middle. The CDR3 is made up of 18 amino acids.

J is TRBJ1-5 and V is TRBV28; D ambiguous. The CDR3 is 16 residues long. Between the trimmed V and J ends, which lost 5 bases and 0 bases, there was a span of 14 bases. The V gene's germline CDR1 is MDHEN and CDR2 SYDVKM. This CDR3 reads CASSLFFTVSNQPQHF. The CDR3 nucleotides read TGTGCCAGCAGTCTATTTTTTACAGTTAGCAATCAGCCCCAGCATTTT.

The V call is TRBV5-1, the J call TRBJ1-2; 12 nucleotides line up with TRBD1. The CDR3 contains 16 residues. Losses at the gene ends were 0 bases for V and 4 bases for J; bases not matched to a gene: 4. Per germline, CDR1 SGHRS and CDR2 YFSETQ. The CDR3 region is CASSLDGTGGAYGYTF. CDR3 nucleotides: TGCGCCAGCAGCTTGGACGGGACAGGGGGCGCCTATGGCTACACCTTC.

As DNA, the CDR3 is TGTGCCAGCAGTTTAGGGGGGGCGGGCTATGGCTACACCTTC. This codes for CASSLGGAGYGYTF. This chain uses TRBV27 with TRBJ1-2; D might be TRBD1 (6 bases). Germline V gene sequence: CDR1 MNHEY, CDR2 SMNVEV (reference sequence). The ends were cut back, 2 bases at V and 4 bases at J, with 11 bases in the middle. The CDR3 loop spans 14 amino acids.

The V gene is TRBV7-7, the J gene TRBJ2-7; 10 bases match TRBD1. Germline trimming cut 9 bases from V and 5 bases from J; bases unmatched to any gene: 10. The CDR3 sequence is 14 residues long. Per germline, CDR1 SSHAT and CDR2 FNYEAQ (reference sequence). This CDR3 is CASSPGTGDHEQYF. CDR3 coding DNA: TGTGCCAGTTCCCCCGGGACAGGGGACCACGAGCAGTACTTC.

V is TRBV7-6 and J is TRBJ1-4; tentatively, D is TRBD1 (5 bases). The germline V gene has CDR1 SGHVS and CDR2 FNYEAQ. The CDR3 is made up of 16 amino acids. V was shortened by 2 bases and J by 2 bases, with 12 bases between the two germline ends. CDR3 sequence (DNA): TGTGCCAGCAGCTTACTTGTGGGGCTGACTAATGAAAAACTGTTTTTT. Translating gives CASSLLVGLTNEKLFF.

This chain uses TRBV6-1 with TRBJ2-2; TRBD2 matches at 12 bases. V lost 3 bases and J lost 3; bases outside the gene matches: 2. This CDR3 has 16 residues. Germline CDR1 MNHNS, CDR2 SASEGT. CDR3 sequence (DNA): TGTGCCAGCAGTGAGCTAGCGGGAGGGGACACCGGGGAGCTGTTTTTT. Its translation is CASSELAGGDTGELFF.

CDR3 loop: CATSRPLREKLFF. CDR3 coding DNA: TGTGCCACCAGCAGACCCCTCCGTGAAAAACTGTTTTTT. The chain joins TRBV15 to TRBJ1-4; no reliable D call. This CDR3 has 13 amino acids. In germline, CDR1 is LNHNV, CDR2 YYDKDF (reference sequence). Trimming pared 2 bases from V and 7 bases from J, leaving 8 bases between.

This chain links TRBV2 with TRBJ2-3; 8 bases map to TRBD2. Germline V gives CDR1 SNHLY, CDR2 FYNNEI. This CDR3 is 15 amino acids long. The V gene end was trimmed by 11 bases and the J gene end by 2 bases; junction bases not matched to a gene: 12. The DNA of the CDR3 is TGTGCCGGAGCGACTTTAGCGGGATCCACAGATACGCAGTATTTT. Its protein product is CAGATLAGSTDTQYF.